Listed here are 25 T cell receptor beta chains from one sample, sequenced in a study of T cells in Graves' hyperthyroidism and ophthalmopathy. Amplification of TCR beta CDR3 regions was performed using RNA transcripts as template. The primer set for the first-round RT-PCR of the TCR CDR3 was HTBI. One entry per CDR3 protein, called by TCRdb with MiXCR from the multiplex PCR reads. Counted here are approximately 600,000 distinct CDR3 sequences, roughly 14% occurring once; the ten biggest clones make up about 3.9%. Sequencing used blood. The receptor set was obtained from a woman between 40 and 55 years old with Graves' ophthalmopathy.

The chain uses TRBV24-1 and TRBJ2-6, with D uncertain. The germline CDR1 and CDR2 sequences are KGHDR and SFDVKD. The CDR3 spans 13 residues. Trimming stripped 9 bases from V and 2 bases from J, with 7 bases between. The CDR3, as DNA: TGTGCCACCGCTCCTACTGGGGCCAACGTCCTGACTTTC. Encoded protein: CATAPTGANVLTF.

This clonotype came up a few times. The chain links TRBV24-1 to TRBJ2-5; possibly TRBD2 for D (5 bases). This CDR3 comprises 15 residues. V was cut by 2 bases and J by 1 base, with 10 bases left in between. Germline loops: CDR1 KGHDR, CDR2 SFDVKD. The CDR3: CATSDYLGGQETQYF. CDR3 nucleotide sequence: TGTGCCACCAGTGATTATCTAGGAGGCCAAGAGACCCAGTACTTC.

This clonotype was counted at least ten times. The V call is TRBV27, the J call TRBJ1-1; TRBD1 might be the D (6 bases). V gave up 7 bases and J gave up 3 bases, with 18 bases separating them. Germline V gene sequence: CDR1 MNHEY, CDR2 SMNVEV (reference sequence). The CDR3 loop spans 15 amino acids. This CDR3 is CASTPSPRGYTEAFF. The CDR3 bases are TGTGCCAGCACCCCGTCTCCCAGGGGTTACACTGAAGCTTTCTTT.

The CDR3, as DNA: TGCAAAATGGGAGAACCCCACGAGCAGTACTTC. Its translation: CKMGEPHEQYF. V and J are TRBV20-1 and TRBJ2-7; the D gene is possibly TRBD2 (5 bases). Per germline, CDR1 DFQATT and CDR2 SNEGSKA (reference sequence). CDR3 size: 11 residues.

This clonotype was seen many times. The J gene is TRBJ1-1, the V gene TRBV28; D remains unclear. V shed 1 base and J shed 6 bases, with 6 bases lying between them. Germline V CDR1 and CDR2: MDHEN, SYDVKM. This CDR3 is built from 12 residues. The CDR3 nucleotides are TGTGCCAGCAGTTTATCGGTTCCTGAAGCTTTCTTT. Its protein is CASSLSVPEAFF.

This clonotype was counted ten times or more. The chain links TRBV19 to TRBJ2-7, with 10 bases fitting TRBD1. Germline loops: CDR1 LNHDA, CDR2 SQIVND (reference sequence). The CDR3 is 14 amino acids. The junction had 16 bases not matched to a gene; V was cut back by 8 bases and J by 12 bases. The CDR3 DNA sequence: TGTGCCAGTGGGACCGGGACAGGGGCTGGCTCTCGGTACTTC. This sequence encodes CASGTGTGAGSRYF.

This clonotype was counted at least ten times. CDR3 nucleotides: TGCAGCGTTGAGGGGACTAGTAACAATGAGCAGTTCTTC. This gives the protein CSVEGTSNNEQFF. The J gene is TRBJ2-1, the V gene TRBV29-1; TRBD2 aligns across 8 bases. Germline V gene sequence: CDR1 SQVTM, CDR2 ANQGSEA. The CDR3 has 13 residues. Trimming took 3 bases from V and 5 from J; bases not matched to a gene: 3.

This clonotype appeared many times. The V and J genes are TRBV19 and TRBJ2-5; 7 nucleotides match TRBD2. This CDR3 comprises 14 residues. V dropped 4 bases and J dropped 0; count of bases not matched to a gene: 2. CDR1 LNHDA and CDR2 SQIVND come from the germline V gene (reference sequence). In DNA form, the CDR3 reads TGTGCCAGTAGTAAAGCGGGAAACCAAGAGACCCAGTACTTC. It translates to CASSKAGNQETQYF.

The table lists this clonotype with many counts. The rearrangement joins TRBV28 to TRBJ1-2; 7 bases align to TRBD1. Germline V lookup: CDR1 MDHEN, CDR2 SYDVKM. The CDR3 is made up of 13 amino acids. The V gene end was trimmed by 3 bases and the J gene end by 8 bases; junction bases not matched to a gene: 6. The CDR3 protein is CASSLKGAWGYTF. The CDR3 DNA reads as TGTGCCAGCAGTTTGAAGGGGGCTTGGGGCTACACCTTC.

CDR3 sequence (DNA): TGTGCCAGCAGCTTTCCAGGGATCGCTAACTATGGCTACACCTTC. The encoded protein is CASSFPGIANYGYTF. J is TRBJ1-2 and V is TRBV7-2; D is possibly TRBD1 (5 bases). The CDR3 is 15 amino acids. The V gene lost 3 bases and the J gene lost 0 bases, with 11 bases spanning the gap. From germline, CDR1 is SGHTA and CDR2 FQGNSA.

This clonotype was seen many times. The chain links TRBV5-1 to TRBJ2-7; no definite D call. The germline gives CDR1 SGHRS, CDR2 YFSETQ. The CDR3 loop spans 14 amino acids. V was pared by 0 bases and J by 3 bases, with 10 bases between. The CDR3 sequence is CASSLDLTIYEQYF. The CDR3 DNA reads TGCGCCAGCAGCTTGGACCTTACTATCTACGAGCAGTACTTC.

This clonotype was counted many times. The V and J genes are TRBV28 and TRBJ1-2; D is ambiguous. The V and J ends lost 3 bases and 4 bases respectively, with 9 bases between them. The CDR3 runs 13 residues. CDR1 is MDHEN, CDR2 SYDVKM, per germline. CDR3 coding DNA: TGTGCCAGCAGTTTTCTCGCCTTCTATGGCTACACCTTC. This sequence encodes CASSFLAFYGYTF.

There are many counts of this clonotype. The gene calls are TRBV6-5 and TRBJ1-5, with 11 bases aligning to TRBD1. The CDR3 contains 17 residues. Germline assignment: CDR1 MNHEY and CDR2 SVGAGI. Trimming at V came to 4 bases and at J to 0 bases, leaving 5 bases not matched to a gene. Here the CDR3 DNA reads TGTGCCAGCAGTTCCGGGACAGGGGGTTATAGCAATCAGCCCCAGCATTTT. It codes for CASSSGTGGYSNQPQHF.

The V and J genes are TRBV12-3 or TRBV12-4 and TRBJ2-7; 9 bases match TRBD2. J was trimmed by 6 bases and V by 1 base; bases with no gene match: 10. CDR3 length: 16 amino acids. The CDR3 spells CASSLEWRGGNGEQYF. DNA of the CDR3: TGTGCCAGCAGTTTAGAGTGGCGGGGGGGAAATGGCGAGCAGTACTTC.

CDR3 amino acids: CASSLFHGTSGFYSYEQYF. In DNA, the CDR3 is TGTGCCAGCAGCTTATTTCACGGGACTAGCGGGTTCTACTCCTACGAGCAGTACTTC. The genes are TRBV11-1 and TRBJ2-7; 12 bases agree with TRBD2. The CDR3 sequence is 19 residues long. V shed 2 bases and J 0 bases; nucleotides not matched to a gene: 11. The V gene's germline CDR1 is SGHAT and CDR2 FQDESV (reference sequence).

The rearrangement uses TRBV5-1 and TRBJ2-7, with TRBD1 matching over 7 bases. The CDR3 extends over 14 amino acids. The trim removed 3 bases at V and 3 bases at J, leaving 6 bases unmatched. Germline V gene sequence: CDR1 SGHRS, CDR2 YFSETQ. The CDR3 sequence: CASSYGTEDYEQYF. The CDR3 DNA reads as TGCGCCAGCAGCTACGGGACAGAAGACTACGAGCAGTACTTC.

In its sample, this clonotype was seen many times. J is TRBJ2-7 and V is TRBV29-1; D is unresolved. From germline, CDR1 is SQVTM and CDR2 ANQGSEA. V was cut by 4 bases and J by 5 bases, with 6 bases left in between. The CDR3 loop spans 10 amino acids. The CDR3 DNA sequence: TGCAGCGTTGGTGCGAACGAGCAGTACTTC. Encoded protein: CSVGANEQYF.

This clonotype was found many times. V gene TRBV10-3 combines with J gene TRBJ2-7; D not resolved. The germline V gene encodes CDR1 ENHRY and CDR2 SYGVKD. This CDR3 has 16 residues. Trimming pared 0 bases from V and 0 bases from J, leaving 12 bases between. As DNA, the CDR3 is TGTGCCATCAGTGAGTCGACTCTACGTAACTCCTACGAGCAGTACTTC. Residues: CAISESTLRNSYEQYF.

A few counts support this clonotype. V and J are TRBV7-9 and TRBJ1-3; D call uncertain. The CDR3 has 13 residues. Germline loops: CDR1 SEHNR, CDR2 FQNEAQ (reference sequence). Trimming left V 3 bases short and J 4 bases short, with 7 bases between. CDR3 nucleotide sequence: TGTGCCAGCAGCTTGGAGACAGGAAACACCATATATTTT. As protein: CASSLETGNTIYF. The full variable domain, its missing parts supplied by reference TRBV7-9 and TRBJ1-3, is DTGVSQNPRHKITKRGQNVTFRCDPISEHNRLYWYRQTLGQGPEFLTYFQNEAQLEKSRLLSDRFSAERPKGSFSTLEIQRTEQGDSAMYLCASSLETGNTIYFGEGSWLTVV.

This clonotype was found many times. The genes are TRBV12-3 or TRBV12-4 and TRBJ1-2; a possible D gene is TRBD1 (6 bases). The V and J ends lost 3 bases and 4 bases respectively, with 9 bases between them. CDR3 size: 13 residues. CDR3 bases: TGTGCCAGCAGTTTTGGGACAACCTATGGCTACACCTTC. This translates into CASSFGTTYGYTF.

This clonotype was detected many times. This chain uses TRBV27 with TRBJ2-7; D gene unclear. This CDR3 comprises 16 residues. Germline V gene sequence: CDR1 MNHEY, CDR2 SMNVEV (reference sequence). Trimming removed 5 bases from V and 4 bases from J, with 21 bases in between. CDR3 DNA: TGTGCCAGCAGTCCCCAGCGAGTAAGGACGGAATACGAGCAGTACTTC. As protein: CASSPQRVRTEYEQYF.

V and J are TRBV4-1 and TRBJ2-5; 15 bases agree with TRBD2. From germline, CDR1 is MGHRA and CDR2 YSYEKL. This CDR3 has 17 residues. The trim removed 0 bases at V and 3 bases at J, leaving 2 bases unmatched. Here the CDR3 reads CASSQEGLAGGEETQYF. The CDR3 nucleotides read TGCGCCAGCAGCCAAGAGGGACTAGCGGGAGGAGAAGAGACCCAGTACTTC.

Ten or more counts support this clonotype. This chain connects TRBV12-3 or TRBV12-4 to TRBJ2-2, with 9 bases aligning to TRBD1. This CDR3 spans 13 amino acids. The junction had 2 bases not matched to a gene; V was cut back by 8 bases and J by 4 bases. CDR3 residues: CASGTGPTGELFF. The CDR3 DNA reads as TGTGCCAGCGGGACAGGGCCCACCGGGGAGCTGTTTTTT.

This chain uses TRBV27 with TRBJ2-7; D might be TRBD1 (6 bases). The CDR3 sequence is 13 residues long. CDR1 and CDR2 from the germline V gene are MNHEY and SMNVEV (reference sequence). Trimming took 5 bases from V and 9 from J, leaving 17 bases between them. As DNA, the CDR3 is TGTGCCAGCAGTCCATCGAGGGGGTTCGGGCAGTACTTC. Its protein product is CASSPSRGFGQYF.

This clonotype has at least ten counts. One base away lies a much larger clone, so this may be a sequencing read error. This chain joins TRBV28 and TRBJ2-5, with D unclear. CDR3 size: 13 residues. Germline assignment: CDR1 MDHEN and CDR2 SYDVKM. The V and J ends lost 4 bases and 1 base respectively, with 7 bases between them. The CDR3 coding sequence is TGTGCCAGCAGTTCCGGCAGCCAAGAGACCCAGTACTTC. Protein: CASSSGSQETQYF.